This TCR beta chain is drawn from a study of siplizumab effects on memory and regulatory T cells. Trimming stripped 0 bases from V and 6 bases from J, with 9 bases between. Germline V CDR1 and CDR2: SGHRS, YFSETQ. CDR3 length: 14 residues. Using immunoSEQ multiplex PCR, the repertoire was profiled, and TCRdb retains in-frame clones only, with some absent. The sample includes more than 85,000 clones, 90% to 95% of them seen just once. The specimen was Tregs sorted from blood. This TCR was recovered from a human donor in good health. J is TRBJ2-2 and V is TRBV5-1; D not certain. The CDR3 DNA follows: TGCGCCAGCAGCTTGGATCCCGCTGCCGGGGAGCTGTTTTTT. It is translated as CASSLDPAAGELFF.